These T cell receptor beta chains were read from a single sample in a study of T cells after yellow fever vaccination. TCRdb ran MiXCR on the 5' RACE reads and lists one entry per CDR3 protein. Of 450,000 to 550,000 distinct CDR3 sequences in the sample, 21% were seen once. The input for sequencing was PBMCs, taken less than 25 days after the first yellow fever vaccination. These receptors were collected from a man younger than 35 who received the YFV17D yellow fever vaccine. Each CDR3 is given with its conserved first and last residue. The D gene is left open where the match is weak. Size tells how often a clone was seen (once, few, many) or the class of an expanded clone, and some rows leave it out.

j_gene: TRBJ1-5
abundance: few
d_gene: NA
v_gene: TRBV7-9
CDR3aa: CASSSLGGNNQPQHF
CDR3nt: TGTGCCAGCAGCTCCCTGGGGGGGAACAATCAGCCCCAGCATTTT

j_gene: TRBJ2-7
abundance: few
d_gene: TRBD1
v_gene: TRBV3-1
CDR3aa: CASRSQGAYEQYF
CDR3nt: TGTGCCAGCAGGTCACAGGGGGCCTACGAGCAGTACTTC

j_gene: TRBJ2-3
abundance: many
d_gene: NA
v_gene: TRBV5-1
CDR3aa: CASSTGDTGVTQYF
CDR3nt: TGCGCCAGCAGCACGGGGGACACCGGCGTTACGCAGTATTTT

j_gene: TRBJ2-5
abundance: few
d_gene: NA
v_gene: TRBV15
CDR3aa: CATSRDASKETQYF
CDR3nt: TGTGCCACCAGCAGAGACGCATCTAAAGAGACCCAGTACTTC

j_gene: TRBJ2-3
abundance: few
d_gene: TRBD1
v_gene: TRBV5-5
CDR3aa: CASSLDRDRVVATQYF
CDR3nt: TGTGCCAGCAGTTTGGACCGGGACAGGGTGGTTGCTACGCAGTATTTT

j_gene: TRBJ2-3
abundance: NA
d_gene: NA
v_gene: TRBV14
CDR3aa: CASSQDPIRVDTQYF
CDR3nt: TGTGCCAGCAGCCAAGACCCCATTAGGGTGGATACGCAGTATTTT

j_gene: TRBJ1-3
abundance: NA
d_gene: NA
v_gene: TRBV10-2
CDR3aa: CASRPALAGNTIYF
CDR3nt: TGCGCCAGCAGACCCGCCCTGGCTGGAAACACCATATATTTT

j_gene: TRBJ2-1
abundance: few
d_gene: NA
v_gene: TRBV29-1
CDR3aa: CSVELGDEQFF
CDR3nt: TGCAGCGTTGAGTTGGGGGATGAGCAGTTCTTC

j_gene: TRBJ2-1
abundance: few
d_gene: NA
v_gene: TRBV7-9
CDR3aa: CASSLFPATVPSNEQFF
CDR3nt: TGTGCCAGCAGCTTATTCCCCGCGACCGTGCCTTCCAATGAGCAGTTCTTC

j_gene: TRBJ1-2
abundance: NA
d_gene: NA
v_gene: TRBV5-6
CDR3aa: CASSLGSGLSGYTF
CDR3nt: TGTGCCAGCAGCTTGGGTTCGGGGCTTTCTGGCTACACCTTC

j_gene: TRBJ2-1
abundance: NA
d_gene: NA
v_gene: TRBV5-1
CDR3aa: CASSWTDNEQFF
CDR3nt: TGCGCCAGCAGCTGGACCGACAATGAGCAGTTCTTC

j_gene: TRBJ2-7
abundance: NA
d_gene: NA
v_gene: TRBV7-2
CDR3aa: CASSPRQASYEQYF
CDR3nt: TGTGCCAGCAGCCCTAGACAGGCATCCTACGAGCAGTACTTC

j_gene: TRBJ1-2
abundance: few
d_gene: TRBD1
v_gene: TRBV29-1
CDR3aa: CSVDRGGRGYTF
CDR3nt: TGCAGCGTGGACAGGGGGGGCAGAGGCTACACCTTC

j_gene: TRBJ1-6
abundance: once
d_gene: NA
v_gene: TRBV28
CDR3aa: CASIHPVGENSPLHF
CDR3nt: TGTGCCAGCATTCACCCCGTGGGGGAGAATTCACCCCTCCACTTT

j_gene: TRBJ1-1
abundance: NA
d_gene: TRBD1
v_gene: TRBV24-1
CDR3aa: CATSDPGQGLQNTEAFF
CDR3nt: TGTGCCACCAGTGACCCAGGACAGGGATTACAGAACACTGAAGCTTTCTTT

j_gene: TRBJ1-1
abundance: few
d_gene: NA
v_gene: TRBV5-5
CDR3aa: CASSLAVGVGAFF
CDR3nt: TGTGCCAGCAGCTTGGCCGTGGGGGTCGGAGCTTTCTTT

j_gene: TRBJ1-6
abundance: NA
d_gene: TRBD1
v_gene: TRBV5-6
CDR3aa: CASSWGQGASPLHF
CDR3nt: TGTGCCAGCAGCTGGGGACAGGGGGCCTCACCCCTCCACTTT

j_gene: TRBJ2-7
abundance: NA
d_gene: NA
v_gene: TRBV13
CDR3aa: CASSFSTGPPYEQYF
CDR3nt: TGTGCCAGCAGCTTTTCGACAGGTCCCCCCTACGAGCAGTACTTC

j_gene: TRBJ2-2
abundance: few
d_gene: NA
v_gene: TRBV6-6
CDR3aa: CASPERLGGELFF
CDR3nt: TGTGCCAGCCCTGAACGGTTGGGCGGGGAGCTGTTTTTT

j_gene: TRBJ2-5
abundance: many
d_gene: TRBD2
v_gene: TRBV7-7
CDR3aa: CASSGDGETQYF
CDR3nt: TGTGCTAGCAGCGGGGACGGGGAGACCCAGTACTTC

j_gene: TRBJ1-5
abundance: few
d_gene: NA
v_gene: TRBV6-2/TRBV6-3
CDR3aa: CASSYVSFGVQPQHF
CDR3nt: TGTGCCAGCAGTTACGTGTCGTTTGGGGTTCAGCCCCAGCATTTT

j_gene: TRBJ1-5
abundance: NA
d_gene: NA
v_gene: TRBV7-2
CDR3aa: CASSRSGGSGQPQHF
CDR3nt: TGTGCCAGCAGTCGAAGTGGGGGGTCTGGTCAGCCCCAGCATTTT

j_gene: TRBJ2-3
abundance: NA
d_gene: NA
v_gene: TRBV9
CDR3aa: CASSVVPTDTQYF
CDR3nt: TGTGCCAGCAGCGTAGTACCGACAGATACGCAGTATTTT

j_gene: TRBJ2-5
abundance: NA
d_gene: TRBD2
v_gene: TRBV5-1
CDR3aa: CASSLWTSGGSYF
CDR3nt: TGCGCCAGCAGCTTGTGGACTAGCGGGGGCTCGTACTTC

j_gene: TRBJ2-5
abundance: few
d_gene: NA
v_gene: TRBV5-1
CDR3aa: CASSPGLSQETQYF
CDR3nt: TGCGCCAGCAGCCCCGGACTGAGCCAAGAGACCCAGTACTTC

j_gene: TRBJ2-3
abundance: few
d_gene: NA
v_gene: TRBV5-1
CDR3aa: CASGWGGPTDTQYF
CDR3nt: TGCGCCAGCGGGTGGGGGGGCCCGACAGATACGCAGTATTTT

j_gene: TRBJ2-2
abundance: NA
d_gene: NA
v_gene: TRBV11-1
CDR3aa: CASSPGTHLNTGELFF
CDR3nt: TGTGCCAGCAGCCCCGGGACCCACTTGAACACCGGGGAGCTGTTTTTT

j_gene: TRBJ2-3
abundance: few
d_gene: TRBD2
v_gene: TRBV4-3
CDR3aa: CASSQDPNLAGGPTDTQYF
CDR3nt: TGCGCCAGCAGCCAAGATCCGAACTTAGCGGGGGGTCCCACAGATACGCAGTATTTT

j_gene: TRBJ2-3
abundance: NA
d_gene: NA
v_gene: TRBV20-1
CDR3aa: CSATDPGSTDTQYF
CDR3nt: TGCAGTGCTACAGATCCGGGGAGCACAGATACGCAGTATTTT

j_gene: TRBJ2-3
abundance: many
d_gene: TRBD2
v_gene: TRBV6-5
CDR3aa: CASSSGGGATDTQYF
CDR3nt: TGTGCCAGCAGTTCAGGCGGGGGGGCCACAGATACGCAGTATTTT

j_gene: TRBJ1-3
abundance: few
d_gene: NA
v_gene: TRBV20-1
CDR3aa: CSARFGDTIYF
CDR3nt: TGCAGTGCTAGGTTTGGTGACACCATATATTTT

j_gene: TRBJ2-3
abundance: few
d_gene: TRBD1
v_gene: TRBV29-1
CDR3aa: CSVEADRGPYTDTQYF
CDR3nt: TGCAGCGTCGAAGCCGACAGGGGGCCGTACACAGATACGCAGTATTTT

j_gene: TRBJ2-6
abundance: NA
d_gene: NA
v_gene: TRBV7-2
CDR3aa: CASSLSHTGANVLTF
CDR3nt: TGTGCCAGCAGCTTATCCCATACTGGGGCCAACGTCCTGACTTTC

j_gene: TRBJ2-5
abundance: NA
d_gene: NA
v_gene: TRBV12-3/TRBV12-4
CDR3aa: CASSLSGREETQYF
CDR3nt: TGTGCCAGCAGTTTAAGCGGCCGGGAAGAGACCCAGTACTTC

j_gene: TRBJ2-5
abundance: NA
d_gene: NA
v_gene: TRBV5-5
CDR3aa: CASSLRGGAPWETQYF
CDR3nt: TGTGCCAGCAGCTTGAGGGGGGGCGCCCCTTGGGAGACCCAGTACTTC

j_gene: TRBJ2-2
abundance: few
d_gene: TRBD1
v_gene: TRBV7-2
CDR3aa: CASSLGRTGANTGELFF
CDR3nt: TGTGCCAGCAGCTTAGGCCGGACAGGGGCGAACACCGGGGAGCTGTTTTTT

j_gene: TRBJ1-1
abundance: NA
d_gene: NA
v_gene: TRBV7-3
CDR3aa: CASSPYGHRRTEAFF
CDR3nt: TGTGCCAGCAGCCCCTATGGACACCGGAGGACTGAAGCTTTCTTT